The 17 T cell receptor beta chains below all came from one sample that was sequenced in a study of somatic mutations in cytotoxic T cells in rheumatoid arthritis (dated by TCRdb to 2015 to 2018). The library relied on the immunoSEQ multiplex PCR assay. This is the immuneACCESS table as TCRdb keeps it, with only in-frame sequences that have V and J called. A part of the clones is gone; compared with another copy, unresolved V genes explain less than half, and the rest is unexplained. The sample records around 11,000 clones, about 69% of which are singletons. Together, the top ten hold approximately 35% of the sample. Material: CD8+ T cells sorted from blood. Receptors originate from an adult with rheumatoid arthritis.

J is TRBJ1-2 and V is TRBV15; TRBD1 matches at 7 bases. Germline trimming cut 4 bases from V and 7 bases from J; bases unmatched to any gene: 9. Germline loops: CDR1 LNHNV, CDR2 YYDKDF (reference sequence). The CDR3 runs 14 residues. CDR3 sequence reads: CATSIGTATTGYTF. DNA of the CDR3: TGTGCCACCAGCATCGGGACAGCTACTACTGGCTACACCTTC.

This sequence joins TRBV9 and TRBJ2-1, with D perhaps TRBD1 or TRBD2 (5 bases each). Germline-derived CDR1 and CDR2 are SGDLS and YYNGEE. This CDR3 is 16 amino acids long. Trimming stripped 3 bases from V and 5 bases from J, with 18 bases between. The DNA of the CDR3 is TGTGCCAGCAGCGCCTTAGCCGGGGCCCCTAACAATGAGCAGTTCTTC. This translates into CASSALAGAPNNEQFF. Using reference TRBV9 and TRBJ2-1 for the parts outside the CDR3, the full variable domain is DSGVTQTPKHLITATGQRVTLRCSPRSGDLSVYWYQQSLDQGLQFLIQYYNGEERAKGNILERFSAQQFPDLHSELNLSSLELGDSALYFCASSALAGAPNNEQFFGPGTRLTVL.

This chain's CDR3 is CASSFSPWSGAQETQYF. Written as DNA, the CDR3 is TGTGCCAGCAGTTTCTCCCCCTGGAGCGGAGCCCAAGAGACCCAGTACTTC. The gene calls are TRBV27 and TRBJ2-5; possible D gene TRBD2, 5 bases. CDR1 and CDR2 from the germline V gene are MNHEY and SMNVEV (reference sequence). The V end lost 3 bases, the J end lost 1 base, and 18 bases lay between the germline ends. The length of the CDR3 is 17 residues.

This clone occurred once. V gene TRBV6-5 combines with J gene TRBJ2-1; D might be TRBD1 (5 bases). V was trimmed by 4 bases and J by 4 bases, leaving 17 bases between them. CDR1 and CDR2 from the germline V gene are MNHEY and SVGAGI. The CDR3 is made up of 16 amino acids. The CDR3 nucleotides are TGTGCCAGCAGTTTTAGCCGACAGAACCTTTACAATGAGCAGTTCTTC. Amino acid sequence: CASSFSRQNLYNEQFF.

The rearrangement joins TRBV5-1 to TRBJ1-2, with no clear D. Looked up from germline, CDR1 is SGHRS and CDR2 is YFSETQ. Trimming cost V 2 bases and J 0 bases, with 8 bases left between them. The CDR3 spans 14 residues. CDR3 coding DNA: TGCGCCAGCAGCTTTGGGAGTTCTAACTATGGCTACACCTTC. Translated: CASSFGSSNYGYTF.

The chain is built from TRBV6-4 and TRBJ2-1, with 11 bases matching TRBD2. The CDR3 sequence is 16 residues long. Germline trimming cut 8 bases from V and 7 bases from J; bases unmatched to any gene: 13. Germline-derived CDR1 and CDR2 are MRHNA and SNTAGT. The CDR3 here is CASRLLAGAPGNEQFF. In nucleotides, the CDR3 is TGTGCCAGCCGATTACTAGCGGGGGCCCCGGGGAATGAGCAGTTCTTC.

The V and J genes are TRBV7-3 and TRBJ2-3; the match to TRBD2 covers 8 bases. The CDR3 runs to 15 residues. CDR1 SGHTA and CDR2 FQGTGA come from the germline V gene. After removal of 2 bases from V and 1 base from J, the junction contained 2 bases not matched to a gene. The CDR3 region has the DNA TGTGCCAGCAGCTTAGATAGCGGGGGCACAGATACGCAGTATTTT. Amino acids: CASSLDSGGTDTQYF.

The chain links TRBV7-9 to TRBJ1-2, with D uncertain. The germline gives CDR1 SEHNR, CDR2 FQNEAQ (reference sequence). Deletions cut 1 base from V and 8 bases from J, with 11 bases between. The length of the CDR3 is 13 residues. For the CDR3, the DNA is TGTGCCAGCAGCTTAGAGGCAGGCGGGGGCTACACCTTC. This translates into CASSLEAGGGYTF.

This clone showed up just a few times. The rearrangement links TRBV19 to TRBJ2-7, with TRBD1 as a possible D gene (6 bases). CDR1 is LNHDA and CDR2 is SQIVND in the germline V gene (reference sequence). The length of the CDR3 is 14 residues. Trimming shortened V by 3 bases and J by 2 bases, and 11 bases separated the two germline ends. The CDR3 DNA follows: TGTGCCAGTAGTATCCAGGGGCGGCCCTACGAGCAGTACTTC. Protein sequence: CASSIQGRPYEQYF.

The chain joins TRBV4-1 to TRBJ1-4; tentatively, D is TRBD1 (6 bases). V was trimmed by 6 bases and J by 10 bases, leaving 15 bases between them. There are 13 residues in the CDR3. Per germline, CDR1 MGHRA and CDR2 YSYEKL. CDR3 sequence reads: CASRPGQQAKLFF. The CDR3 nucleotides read TGCGCCAGCAGACCCGGACAGCAGGCAAAACTGTTTTTT.

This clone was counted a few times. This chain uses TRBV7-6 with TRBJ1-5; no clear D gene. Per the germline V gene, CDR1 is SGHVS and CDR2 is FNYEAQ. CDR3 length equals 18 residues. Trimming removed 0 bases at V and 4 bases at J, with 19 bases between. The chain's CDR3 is CASSLAPGGGNFNQPQHF. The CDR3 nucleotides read TGTGCCAGCAGCTTAGCCCCGGGTGGAGGTAACTTTAATCAGCCCCAGCATTTT.

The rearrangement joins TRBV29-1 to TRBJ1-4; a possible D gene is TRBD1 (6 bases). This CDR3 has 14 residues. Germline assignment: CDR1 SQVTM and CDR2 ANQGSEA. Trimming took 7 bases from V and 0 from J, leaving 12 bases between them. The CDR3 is CSAQQGATNEKLFF. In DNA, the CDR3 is TGCAGCGCTCAACAGGGAGCAACTAATGAAAAACTGTTTTTT.

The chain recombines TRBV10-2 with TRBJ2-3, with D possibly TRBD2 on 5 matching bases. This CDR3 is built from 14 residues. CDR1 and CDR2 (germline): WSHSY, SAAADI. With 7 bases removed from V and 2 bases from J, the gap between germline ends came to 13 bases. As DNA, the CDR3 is TGCGCCAGCATCCCGGGGAGAAACACAGATACGCAGTATTTT. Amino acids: CASIPGRNTDTQYF.

DNA of the CDR3: TGCGCCAGCAGCTTGTCTACGGGGGGCGAGCAGTACTTC. Translating it yields CASSLSTGGEQYF. The gene calls are TRBV5-1 and TRBJ2-7; TRBD2 agrees at 7 bases. The CDR3 consists of 13 residues. Germline-derived CDR1 and CDR2 are SGHRS and YFSETQ. Trimming at V came to 1 base and at J to 6 bases, leaving 4 bases not matched to a gene.

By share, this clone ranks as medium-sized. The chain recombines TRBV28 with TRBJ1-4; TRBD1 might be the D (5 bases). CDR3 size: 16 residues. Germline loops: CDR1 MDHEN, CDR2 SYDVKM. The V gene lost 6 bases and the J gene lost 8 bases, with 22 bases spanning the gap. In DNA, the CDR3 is TGTGCCAGCAGCCGTCACACCGGGACCCTAAGGGAAAAACTGTTTTTT. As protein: CASSRHTGTLREKLFF.

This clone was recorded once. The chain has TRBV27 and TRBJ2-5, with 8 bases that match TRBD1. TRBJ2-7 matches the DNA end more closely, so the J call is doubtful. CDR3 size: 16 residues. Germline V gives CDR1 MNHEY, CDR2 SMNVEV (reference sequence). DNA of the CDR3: TGTGCCAGCAGTCAAGTGCCAGGGGGCCTGAGCTACGAGCAGTACTTC. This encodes CASSQVPGGLSYEQYF.

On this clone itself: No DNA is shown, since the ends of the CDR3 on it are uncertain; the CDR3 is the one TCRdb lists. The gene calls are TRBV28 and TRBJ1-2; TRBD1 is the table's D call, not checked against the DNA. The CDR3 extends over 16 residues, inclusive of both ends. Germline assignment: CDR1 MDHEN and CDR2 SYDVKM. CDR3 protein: CASSSSEDRVGYGYTF.